Listed here are 10 T cell receptor beta chains from one sample, sequenced in a study of cytotoxic CD8 clonotypes in ibrutinib-treated CLL. Profiled with immunoSEQ multiplex PCR; TCRdb holds only in-frame clones, not every one. The table lists approximately 300,000 clones, 80% of them singletons, with more than 6% in the top ten. The material was PBMCs, obtained before ibrutinib treatment. These receptors were taken from a human donor with chronic lymphocytic leukemia.

This chain connects TRBV6-5 to TRBJ1-2; 7 positions agree with TRBD1. The germline V gene encodes CDR1 MNHEY and CDR2 SVGAGI. The J segment lost 1 base and the V segment lost 6 bases, leaving 5 bases of the junction unmatched. The CDR3 spans 14 residues. CDR3 in DNA: TGTGCCAGCAGCCGGGACAGATATAACTATGGCTACACCTTC. Protein: CASSRDRYNYGYTF.

This sequence joins TRBV28 and TRBJ2-7; D remains ambiguous. The germline V gene encodes CDR1 MDHEN and CDR2 SYDVKM. The CDR3 runs 14 residues. Deletions cut 7 bases from V and 1 base from J, with 14 bases between. CDR3: CASNQRVGSYEQYF. The CDR3 coding sequence is TGTGCCAGCAATCAAAGGGTAGGGTCCTACGAGCAGTACTTC.

V gene TRBV29-1 combines with J gene TRBJ2-3, with TRBD1 as a possible D gene (6 bases). V lost 2 bases, J lost 6 bases, and 6 bases lay in between. CDR3 size: 11 residues. Germline CDR1 is SQVTM and CDR2 is ANQGSEA. As DNA, the CDR3 is TGCAGCGTTGAACAGGGGGATACGCAGTATTTT. Translated, it gives CSVEQGDTQYF.

The V call is TRBV14, the J call TRBJ2-5; unclear D gene. The germline gives CDR1 SGHDN, CDR2 FVKESK. Trimming shortened V by 4 bases and J by 4 bases, and 4 bases separated the two germline ends. The CDR3 is 11 amino acids. The CDR3 here is CASSRAETQYF. CDR3 DNA: TGTGCCAGCAGCCGAGCAGAGACCCAGTACTTC.

As for this clone: This sample also contains other DNA sequences that code for the same CDR3. The chain links TRBV6-5 to TRBJ2-7; 7 nucleotides line up with TRBD1. The trim removed 5 bases at V and 2 bases at J, leaving 6 bases unmatched. The CDR3 is 14 residues long. Germline values: CDR1 MNHEY, CDR2 SVGAGI. The CDR3 region is CASSRTGLTYEQYF. For the CDR3, the DNA is TGTGCCAGCAGTAGGACAGGTTTAACCTACGAGCAGTACTTC.

V and J are TRBV15 and TRBJ2-1, with TRBD2 identical over 7 bases. Germline CDR1 is LNHNV and CDR2 is YYDKDF (reference sequence). There are 16 residues in the CDR3. J was trimmed by 8 bases and V by 2 bases; bases with no gene match: 12. The CDR3 here is CATSRSPAGVMDEQFF. CDR3 DNA sequence: TGTGCCACCAGCAGATCTCCCGCGGGAGTAATGGATGAGCAGTTCTTC. Looking up the rest from reference TRBV15 and TRBJ2-1 gives the full variable domain: DAMVIQNPRYQVTQFGKPVTLSCSQTLNHNVMYWYQQKSSQAPKLLFHYYDKDFNNEADTPDNFQSRRPNTSFCFLDIRSPGLGDTAMYLCATSRSPAGVMDEQFFGPGTRLTVL.

This chain joins TRBV7-9 and TRBJ1-2; D is ambiguous. V was shortened by 10 bases and J by 8 bases, with 17 bases between the two germline ends. CDR1 and CDR2 from the germline V gene are SEHNR and FQNEAQ (reference sequence). The CDR3 contains 12 residues. CDR3 residues: CATQQLMRGYTF. CDR3 DNA: TGTGCCACCCAGCAGCTTATGAGGGGCTACACCTTC.

The chain couples TRBV7-9 to TRBJ2-7; TRBD2 matches at 10 bases. The germline CDR1 and CDR2 sequences are SEHNR and FQNEAQ (reference sequence). This CDR3 comprises 14 residues. V lost 2 bases, J lost 6 bases, and 4 bases stayed unmatched. The DNA of the CDR3 is TGTGCCAGCAGCTTACCCCGGACTAGCGGCGAGCAGTACTTC. Amino acids: CASSLPRTSGEQYF.

The chain combines TRBV11-2 with TRBJ2-2; TRBD1 matches at 8 bases. J lost 8 bases, V lost 1 base, and 9 bases had no gene match. Germline V CDR1 and CDR2: SGHAT, FQNNGV. The CDR3 contains 16 residues. CDR3 in amino acids: CASSLVSGTGLGELFF. The CDR3, as DNA: TGTGCCAGCAGCTTAGTTTCCGGGACAGGCTTGGGGGAGCTGTTTTTT.

J is TRBJ1-1 and V is TRBV30; TRBD1 is a possible D gene (6 bases). Between the trimmed V and J ends, which lost 3 bases and 6 bases, there was a span of 14 bases. The CDR3 contains 13 residues. Germline V gene sequence: CDR1 GTSNPN, CDR2 SVGIG (reference sequence). The chain's CDR3 is CAWRRGAGAEAFF. CDR3 bases: TGTGCCTGGAGACGGGGGGCTGGGGCTGAAGCTTTCTTT. The full variable domain, rest sourced from reference TRBV30 and TRBJ1-1, is SQTIHQWPATLVQPVGSPLSLECTVEGTSNPNLYWYRQAAGRGLQLLFYSVGIGQISSEVPQNLSASRPQDRQFILSSKKLLLSDSGFYLCAWRRGAGAEAFFGQGTRLTVV.